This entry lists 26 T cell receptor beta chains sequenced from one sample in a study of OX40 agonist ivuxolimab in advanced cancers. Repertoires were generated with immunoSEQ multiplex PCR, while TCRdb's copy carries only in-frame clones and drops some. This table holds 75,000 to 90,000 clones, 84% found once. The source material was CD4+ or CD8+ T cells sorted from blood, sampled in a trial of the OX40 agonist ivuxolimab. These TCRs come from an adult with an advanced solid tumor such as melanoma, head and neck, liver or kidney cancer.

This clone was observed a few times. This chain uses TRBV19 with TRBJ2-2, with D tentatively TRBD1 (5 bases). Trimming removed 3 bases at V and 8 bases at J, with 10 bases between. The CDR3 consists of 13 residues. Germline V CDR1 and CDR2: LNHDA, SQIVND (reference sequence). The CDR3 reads CASSIVGPGELFF. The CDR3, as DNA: TGTGCCAGTAGTATTGTGGGGCCTGGGGAGCTGTTTTTT.

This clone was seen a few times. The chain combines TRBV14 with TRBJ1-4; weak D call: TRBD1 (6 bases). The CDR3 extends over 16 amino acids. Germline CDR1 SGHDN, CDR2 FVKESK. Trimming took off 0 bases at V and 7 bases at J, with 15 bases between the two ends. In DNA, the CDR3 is TGTGCCAGCAGCCAAGATAAAGGGGGGAAGGGTGAAAAACTGTTTTTT. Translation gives CASSQDKGGKGEKLFF.

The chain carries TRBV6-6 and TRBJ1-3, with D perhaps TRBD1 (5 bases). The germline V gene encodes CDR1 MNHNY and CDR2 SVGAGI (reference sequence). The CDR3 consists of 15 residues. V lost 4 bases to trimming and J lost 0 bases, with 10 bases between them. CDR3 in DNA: TGTGCCAGCAGTTGGCCAGGGACCTCTGGAAACACCATATATTTT. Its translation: CASSWPGTSGNTIYF.

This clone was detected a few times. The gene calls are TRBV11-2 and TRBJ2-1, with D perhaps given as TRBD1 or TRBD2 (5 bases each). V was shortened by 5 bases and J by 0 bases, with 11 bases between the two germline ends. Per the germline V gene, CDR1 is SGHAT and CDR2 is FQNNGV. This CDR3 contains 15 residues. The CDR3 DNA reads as TGTGCCAGCAGCAGTGGGACGAGCTCCTACAATGAGCAGTTCTTC. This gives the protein CASSSGTSSYNEQFF.

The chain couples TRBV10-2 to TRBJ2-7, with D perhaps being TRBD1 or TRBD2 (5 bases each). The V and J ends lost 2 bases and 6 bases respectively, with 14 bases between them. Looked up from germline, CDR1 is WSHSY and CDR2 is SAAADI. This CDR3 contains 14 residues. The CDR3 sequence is CASSEPTGTCEQYF. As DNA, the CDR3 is TGCGCCAGCAGTGAGCCGACGGGGACCTGCGAGCAGTACTTC.

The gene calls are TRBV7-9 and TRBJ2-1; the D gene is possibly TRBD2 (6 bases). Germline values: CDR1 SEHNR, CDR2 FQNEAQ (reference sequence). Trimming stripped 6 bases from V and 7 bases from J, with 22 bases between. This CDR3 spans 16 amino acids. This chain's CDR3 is CASSQSRDWKANEQFF. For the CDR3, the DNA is TGTGCCAGCAGTCAAAGCCGGGACTGGAAGGCGAATGAGCAGTTCTTC.

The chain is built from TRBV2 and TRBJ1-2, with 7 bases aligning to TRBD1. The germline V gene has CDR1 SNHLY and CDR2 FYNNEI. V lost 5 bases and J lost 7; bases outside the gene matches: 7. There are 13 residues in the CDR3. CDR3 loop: CASSSDRVGGYTF. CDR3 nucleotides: TGTGCCAGCAGTAGTGACAGGGTTGGTGGCTACACCTTC.

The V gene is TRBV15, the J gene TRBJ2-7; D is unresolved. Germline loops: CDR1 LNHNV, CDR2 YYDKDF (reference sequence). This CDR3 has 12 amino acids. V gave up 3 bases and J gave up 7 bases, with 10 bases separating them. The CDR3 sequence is CATSRGIGEQYF. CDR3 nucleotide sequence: TGTGCCACCAGCAGGGGCATAGGGGAGCAGTACTTC.

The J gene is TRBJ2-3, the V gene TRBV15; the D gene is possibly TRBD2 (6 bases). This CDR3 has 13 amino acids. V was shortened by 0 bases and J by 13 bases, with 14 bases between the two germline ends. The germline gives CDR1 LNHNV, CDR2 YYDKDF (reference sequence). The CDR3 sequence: CATSRDRGEREYF. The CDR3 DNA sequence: TGTGCCACCAGCAGAGATAGAGGAGAGCGGGAGTATTTT.

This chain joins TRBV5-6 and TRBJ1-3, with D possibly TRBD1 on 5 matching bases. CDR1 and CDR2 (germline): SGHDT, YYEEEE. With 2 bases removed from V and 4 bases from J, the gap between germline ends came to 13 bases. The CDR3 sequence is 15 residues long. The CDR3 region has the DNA TGTGCCAGCAGCTTCGGCGGGGCGAGGGGAAACACCATATATTTT. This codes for CASSFGGARGNTIYF.

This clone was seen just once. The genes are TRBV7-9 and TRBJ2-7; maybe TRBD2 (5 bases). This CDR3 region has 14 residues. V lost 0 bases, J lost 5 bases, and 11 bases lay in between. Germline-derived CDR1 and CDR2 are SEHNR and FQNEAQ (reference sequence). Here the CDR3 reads CASSLASGRDEQYF. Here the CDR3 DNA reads TGTGCCAGCAGCTTAGCCAGCGGAAGGGACGAGCAGTACTTC. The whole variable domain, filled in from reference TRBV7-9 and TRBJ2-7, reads DTGVSQNPRHKITKRGQNVTFRCDPISEHNRLYWYRQTLGQGPEFLTYFQNEAQLEKSRLLSDRFSAERPKGSFSTLEIQRTEQGDSAMYLCASSLASGRDEQYFGPGTRLTVT.

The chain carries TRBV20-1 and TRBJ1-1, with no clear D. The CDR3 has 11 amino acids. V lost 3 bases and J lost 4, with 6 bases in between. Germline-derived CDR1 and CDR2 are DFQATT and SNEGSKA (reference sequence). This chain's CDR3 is CSASAATEAFF. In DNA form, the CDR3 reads TGCAGTGCTAGCGCAGCCACTGAAGCTTTCTTT.

The CDR3 region has the DNA TGCGCCAGCAGCTTGGCCGGAACAGGGATGGAGACCCAGTACTTC. As protein: CASSLAGTGMETQYF. The rearrangement links TRBV5-1 to TRBJ2-5, with D perhaps TRBD1 (6 bases). Trimming shortened V by 0 bases and J by 5 bases, and 14 bases separated the two germline ends. Germline V gene data show CDR1 as SGHRS and CDR2 as YFSETQ. The CDR3 sequence is 15 residues long.

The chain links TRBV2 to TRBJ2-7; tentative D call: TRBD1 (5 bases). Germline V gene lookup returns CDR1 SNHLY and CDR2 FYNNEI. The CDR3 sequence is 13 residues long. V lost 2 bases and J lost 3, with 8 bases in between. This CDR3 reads CASSEPDSYEQYF. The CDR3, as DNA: TGTGCCAGCAGTGAACCCGACAGCTACGAGCAGTACTTC. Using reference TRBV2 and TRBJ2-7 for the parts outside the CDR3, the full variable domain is EPEVTQTPSHQVTQMGQEVILRCVPISNHLYFYWYRQILGQKVEFLVSFYNNEISEKSEIFDDQFSVERPDGSNFTLKIRSTKLEDSAMYFCASSEPDSYEQYFGPGTRLTVT.

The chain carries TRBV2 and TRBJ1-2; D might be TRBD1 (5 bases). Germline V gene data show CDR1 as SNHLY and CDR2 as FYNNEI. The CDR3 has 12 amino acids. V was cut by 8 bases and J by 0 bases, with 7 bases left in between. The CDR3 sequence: CASDRANYGYTF. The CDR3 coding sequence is TGTGCCAGCGACAGAGCTAACTATGGCTACACCTTC.

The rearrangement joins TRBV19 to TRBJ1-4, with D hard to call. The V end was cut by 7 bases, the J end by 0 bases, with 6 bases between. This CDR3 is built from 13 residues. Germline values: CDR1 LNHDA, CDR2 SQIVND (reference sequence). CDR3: CASKSATNEKLFF. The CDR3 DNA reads TGTGCCAGTAAAAGTGCAACTAATGAAAAACTGTTTTTT.

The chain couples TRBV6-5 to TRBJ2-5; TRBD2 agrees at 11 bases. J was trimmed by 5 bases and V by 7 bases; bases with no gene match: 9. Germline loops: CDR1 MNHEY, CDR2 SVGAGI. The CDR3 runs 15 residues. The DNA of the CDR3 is TGTGCCAGCAAATTAGCGGGAGGGCCTGGGGAGACCCAGTACTTC. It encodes CASKLAGGPGETQYF.

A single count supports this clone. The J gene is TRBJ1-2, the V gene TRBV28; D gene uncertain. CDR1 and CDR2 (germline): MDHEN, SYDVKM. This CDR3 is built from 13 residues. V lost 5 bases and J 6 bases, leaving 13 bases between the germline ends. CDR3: CASSGGWANGYTF. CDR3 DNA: TGTGCCAGCAGTGGAGGGTGGGCTAATGGCTACACCTTC.

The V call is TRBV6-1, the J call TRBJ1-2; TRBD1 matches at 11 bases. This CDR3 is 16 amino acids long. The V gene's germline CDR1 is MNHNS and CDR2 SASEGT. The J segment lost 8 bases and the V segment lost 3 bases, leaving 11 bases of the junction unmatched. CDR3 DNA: TGTGCCAGCAGTGAGCTAGGACAGGGGGCGACAGGAGGCTACACCTTC. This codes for CASSELGQGATGGYTF.

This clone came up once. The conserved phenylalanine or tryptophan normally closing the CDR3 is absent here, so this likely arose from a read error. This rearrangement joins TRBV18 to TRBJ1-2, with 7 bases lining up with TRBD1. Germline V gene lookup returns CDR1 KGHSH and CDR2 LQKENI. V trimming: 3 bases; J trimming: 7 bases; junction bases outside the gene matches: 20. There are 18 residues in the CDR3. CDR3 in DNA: TGTGCCAGCTCACCGAGTAATAGTGTTGGAGGACAGGTCGGTGGCTACACCCTC. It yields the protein CASSPSNSVGGQVGGYTL.

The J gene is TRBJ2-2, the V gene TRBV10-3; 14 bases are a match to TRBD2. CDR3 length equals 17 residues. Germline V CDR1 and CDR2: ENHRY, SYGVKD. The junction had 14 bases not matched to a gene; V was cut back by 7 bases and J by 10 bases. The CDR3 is CAIKEREGLAGEEELFF. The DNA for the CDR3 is TGTGCCATCAAGGAGAGGGAGGGACTAGCGGGAGAGGAGGAGCTGTTTTTT.

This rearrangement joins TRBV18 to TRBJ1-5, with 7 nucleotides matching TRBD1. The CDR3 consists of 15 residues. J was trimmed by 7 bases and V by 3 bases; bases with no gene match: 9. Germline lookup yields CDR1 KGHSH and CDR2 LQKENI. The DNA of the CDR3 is TGTGCCAGCTCACCGGGGACAGCTGCCCGGCAGCCCCAGCATTTT. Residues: CASSPGTAARQPQHF.

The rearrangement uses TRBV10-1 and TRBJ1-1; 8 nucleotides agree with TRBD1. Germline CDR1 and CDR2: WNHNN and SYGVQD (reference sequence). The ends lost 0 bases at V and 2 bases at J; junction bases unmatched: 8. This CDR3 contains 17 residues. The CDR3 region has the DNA TGCGCCAGCAGTGAGTCGGTAGGAACAGGGGGTAACACTGAAGCTTTCTTT. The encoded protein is CASSESVGTGGNTEAFF.

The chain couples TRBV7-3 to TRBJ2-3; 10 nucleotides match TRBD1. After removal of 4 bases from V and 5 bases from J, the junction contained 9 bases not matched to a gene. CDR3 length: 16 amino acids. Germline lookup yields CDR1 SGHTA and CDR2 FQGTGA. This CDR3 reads CASSSADRGQVDTQYF. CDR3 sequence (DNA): TGTGCCAGCAGCTCCGCCGACAGGGGGCAGGTAGATACGCAGTATTTT.

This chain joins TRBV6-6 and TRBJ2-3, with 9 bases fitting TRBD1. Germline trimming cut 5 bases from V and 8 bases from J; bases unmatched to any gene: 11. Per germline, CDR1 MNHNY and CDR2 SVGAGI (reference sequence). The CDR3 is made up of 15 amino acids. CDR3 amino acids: CASSGTTGGHATQYF. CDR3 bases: TGTGCCAGCAGTGGCACGACAGGGGGGCACGCTACGCAGTATTTT.

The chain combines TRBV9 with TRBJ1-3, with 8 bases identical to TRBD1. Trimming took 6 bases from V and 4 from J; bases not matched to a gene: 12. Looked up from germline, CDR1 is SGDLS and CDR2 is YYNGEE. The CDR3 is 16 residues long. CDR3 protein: CASTTGQGGRGNTIYF. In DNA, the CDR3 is TGTGCCAGCACGACCGGACAGGGAGGGAGAGGAAACACCATATATTTT.